The present T cell receptor (beta chain) was sequenced within a study of blood T cells in healthy people across ages. The table lists this clonotype with many counts. What it binds is unknown. CDR3 length: 13 amino acids. The germline V gene encodes CDR1 SQVTM and CDR2 ANQGSEA. Losses at the gene ends were 3 bases for V and 7 bases for J; bases not matched to a gene: 2. Extraction yielded at least 5 micrograms of total RNA per sample. It was with a sample-barcoded 5' primer and a J-beta primer mix that a second PCR of about 7 to 12 cycles was run. Every single cDNA molecule received a tag from a template-switch adaptor with 12 random nucleotides. TCRdb analysed the 5' RACE reads with MiXCR anew, one entry per CDR3 protein. The sample lists hundreds of thousands of distinct CDR3 sequences; around 40% were seen once. Study-wide results and caveats: Using unsorted PBMCs precluded a conclusive naive versus antigen-experienced comparison.

The sequenced material came from blood. The clonotype comes from a woman aged 55 to 70 in good health. The chain recombines TRBV29-1 with TRBJ2-1; TRBD2 agrees at 11 bases. The CDR3 DNA reads as TGCAGCGTTGATCGGACTAGCGGGAATGAGCAGTTCTTC. Translation gives CSVDRTSGNEQFF.